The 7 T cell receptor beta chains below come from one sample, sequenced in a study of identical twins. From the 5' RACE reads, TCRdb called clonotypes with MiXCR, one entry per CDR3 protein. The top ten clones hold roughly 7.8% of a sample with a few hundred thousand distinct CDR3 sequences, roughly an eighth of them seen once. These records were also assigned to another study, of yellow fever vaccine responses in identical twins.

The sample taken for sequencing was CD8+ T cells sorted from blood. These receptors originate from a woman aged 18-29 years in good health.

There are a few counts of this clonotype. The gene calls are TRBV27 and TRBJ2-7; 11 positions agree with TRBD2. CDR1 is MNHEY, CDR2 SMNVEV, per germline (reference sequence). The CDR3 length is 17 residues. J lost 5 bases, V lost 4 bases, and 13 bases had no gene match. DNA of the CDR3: TGTGCCAGCAGTTCCAAAACTAGCGGGAGAGTCAACCACGAGCAGTACTTC. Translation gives CASSSKTSGRVNHEQYF.

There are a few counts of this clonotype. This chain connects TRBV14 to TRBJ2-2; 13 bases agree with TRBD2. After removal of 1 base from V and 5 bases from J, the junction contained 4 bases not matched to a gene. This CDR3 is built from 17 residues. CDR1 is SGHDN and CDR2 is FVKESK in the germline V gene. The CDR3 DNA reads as TGTGCCAGCAGCCAAGCCGGGACTAGCGGGGAGACCGGGGAGCTGTTTTTT. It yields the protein CASSQAGTSGETGELFF. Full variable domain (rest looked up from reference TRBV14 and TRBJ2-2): EAGVTQFPSHSVIEKGQTVTLRCDPISGHDNLYWYRRVMGKEIKFLLHFVKESKQDESGMPNNRFLAERTGGTYSTLKVQPAELEDSGVYFCASSQAGTSGETGELFFGEGSRLTVL.

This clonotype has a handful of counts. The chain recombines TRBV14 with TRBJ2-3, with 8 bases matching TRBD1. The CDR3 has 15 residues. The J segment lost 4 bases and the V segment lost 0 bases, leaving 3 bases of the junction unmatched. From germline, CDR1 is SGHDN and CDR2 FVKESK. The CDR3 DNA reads TGTGCCAGCAGCCAAGATCAGGGGGCTCCAGATACGCAGTATTTT. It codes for CASSQDQGAPDTQYF.

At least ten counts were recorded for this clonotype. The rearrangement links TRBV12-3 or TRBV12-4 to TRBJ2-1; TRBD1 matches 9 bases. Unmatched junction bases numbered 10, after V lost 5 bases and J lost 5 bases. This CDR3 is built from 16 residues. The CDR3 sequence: CASSPLGDRDNNEQFF. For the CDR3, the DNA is TGTGCCAGCAGTCCCCTCGGGGACAGGGATAACAATGAGCAGTTCTTC.

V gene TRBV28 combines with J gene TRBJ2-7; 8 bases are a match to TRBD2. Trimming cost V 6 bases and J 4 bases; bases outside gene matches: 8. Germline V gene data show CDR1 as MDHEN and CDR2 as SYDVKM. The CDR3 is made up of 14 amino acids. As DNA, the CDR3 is TGTGCCAGCAGGACGGCGGGGGGCGTTTACGAGCAGTACTTC. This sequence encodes CASRTAGGVYEQYF.

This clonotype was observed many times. CDR3 bases: TGTGCCAGCAGTGACCCACCCGGTGGAAACACTGAAGCTTTCTTT. Translated, it gives CASSDPPGGNTEAFF. The chain links TRBV6-1 to TRBJ1-1; D is ambiguous. The V end lost 3 bases, the J end lost 2 bases, and 13 bases lay between the germline ends. The CDR3 consists of 15 residues. Germline lookup yields CDR1 MNHNS and CDR2 SASEGT.

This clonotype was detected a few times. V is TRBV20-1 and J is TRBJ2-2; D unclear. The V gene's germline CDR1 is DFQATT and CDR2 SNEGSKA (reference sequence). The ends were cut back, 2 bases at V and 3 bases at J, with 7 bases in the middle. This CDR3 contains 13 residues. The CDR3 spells CSARLAYTGELFF. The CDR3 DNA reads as TGCAGTGCTAGATTAGCCTACACCGGGGAGCTGTTTTTT.